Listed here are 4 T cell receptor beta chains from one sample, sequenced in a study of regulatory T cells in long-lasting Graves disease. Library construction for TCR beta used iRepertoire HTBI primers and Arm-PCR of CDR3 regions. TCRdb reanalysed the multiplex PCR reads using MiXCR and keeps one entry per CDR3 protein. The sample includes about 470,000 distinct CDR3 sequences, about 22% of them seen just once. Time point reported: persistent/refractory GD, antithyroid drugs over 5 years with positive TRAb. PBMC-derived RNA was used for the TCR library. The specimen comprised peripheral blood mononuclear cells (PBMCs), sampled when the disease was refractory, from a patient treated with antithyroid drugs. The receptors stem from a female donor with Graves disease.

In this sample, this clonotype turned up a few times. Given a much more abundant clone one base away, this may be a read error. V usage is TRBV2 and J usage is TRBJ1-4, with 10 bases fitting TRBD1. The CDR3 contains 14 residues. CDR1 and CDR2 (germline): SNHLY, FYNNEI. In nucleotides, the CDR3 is TGTGCCAGCAGCCACGGGACAGGGGATGAAAAACTGTCTTTT. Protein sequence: CASSHGTGDEKLSF.

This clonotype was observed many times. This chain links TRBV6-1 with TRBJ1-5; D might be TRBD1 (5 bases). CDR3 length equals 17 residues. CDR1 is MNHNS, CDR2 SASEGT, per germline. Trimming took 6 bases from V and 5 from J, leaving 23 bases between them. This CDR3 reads CASRVTESSGLDQPQHF. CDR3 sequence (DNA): TGTGCCAGCAGAGTAACGGAAAGTTCGGGGCTCGATCAGCCCCAGCATTTT.

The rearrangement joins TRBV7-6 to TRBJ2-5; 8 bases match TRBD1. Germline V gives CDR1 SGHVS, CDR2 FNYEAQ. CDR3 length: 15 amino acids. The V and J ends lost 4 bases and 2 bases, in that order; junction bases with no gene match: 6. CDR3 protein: CASSSGGQVQETQYF. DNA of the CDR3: TGTGCCAGCAGCTCCGGGGGACAGGTACAAGAGACCCAGTACTTC.

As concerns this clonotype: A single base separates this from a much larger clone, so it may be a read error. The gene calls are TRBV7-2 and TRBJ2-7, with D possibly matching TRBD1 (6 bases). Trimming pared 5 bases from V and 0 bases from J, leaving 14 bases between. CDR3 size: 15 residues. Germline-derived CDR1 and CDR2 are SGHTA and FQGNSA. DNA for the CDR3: TGTGCCAGCAGCAACCGGGACACGAGCTCCTACGAGCAGTACTTC. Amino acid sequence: CASSNRDTSSYEQYF.